This T cell receptor (beta chain) originates from a study of blood T cell repertoires in COVID-19 (dated by TCRdb to 2018 to 2020). Some background on the complete study: Samples covering the acute and convalescent phases of COVID-19 were provided by collaborators in the United States, Italy and Spain. The material from the prospective study consisted of cDNA or gDNA derived from T cells, B-cell-depleted T cells, or PBMCs. Deeply sampled blood TCRbeta repertoires from subjects exposed to, actively infected with, or recovered from COVID-19 were included in the dataset. A freely available public database, intended as a resource for researchers studying the immune response to SARS-CoV-2, is where the repertoires were released. The samples were drawn from two sources: the first 160 participants of the ongoing ImmuneRACE study, and 1,254 subjects contributed by 6 global collaborators. Sample metadata almost always included a de-identified subject ID, COVID-19 status, age in years and sex. Where available, HLA class I and class II types were taken from metadata supplied by the sample provider and were not determined by assay-based typing.

TCRbeta CDR3 regions were amplified from genomic DNA by means of the immunoSEQ Assay, a bias-controlled multiplex PCR. In the paper's pipeline: The number of nucleated cells in each sample was estimated by amplification of reference gene primers within the assay. To quantify the absolute abundance of each unique TCRbeta CDR3 rearrangement, sequence reads were collapsed and filtered. For each sample, productive Simpson clonality was calculated as the square root of Simpson's diversity index over productive rearrangements. The source is immuneACCESS, and TCRdb retained only in-frame sequences with V and J called. Part of the clones is not carried over; for the studies checked, unresolved V genes explain less than half of this, and the remainder is unexplained. The V and J calls and clone size are taken from that table; D and trimming were inferred from the DNA. For this sample there are fewer than 400,000 clones; approximately 87% appear just once. The ten most abundant clones make up approximately 10% of the sample.

In the prospective study, participants were about 18 to 89 years old, resided in 24 geographic areas of the United States, and were enrolled through a virtual design. Cohort assignment in the prospective study relied on participant-reported clinical history from a screening survey and a study questionnaire. ImmuneRACE Cohort 3 recovered participants were defined by two consecutive negative NP/OP PCR tests, healthcare professional clearance, or symptom resolution. In the prospective study, whole blood, serum and a nasopharyngeal or oropharyngeal swab were collected from each participant by mobile phlebotomists. Additional blood draws and questionnaires over an approximately two-month period could optionally be provided by prospective study participants. Before DNA extraction, prospective study blood samples were shipped either frozen or at room temperature. A few counts support this clone. It lacks a known antigen. Per-base quality was not reported, and no clone a single base away is much larger than it.

General study outcomes and caveats: How much clinical and demographic metadata was included differed by source and by participant, and the metadata was provided uncurated.

This receptor was taken from a woman between 50 and 59 years old who had recovered from COVID-19. Material for sequencing was PBMCs or T cells enriched from blood (not recorded which).

The CDR3 in this case is CASSPQGLHNQPQHF. The DNA reads as follows: TGTGCCAGCAGCCCACAGGGTCTACACAATCAGCCCCAGCATTTT. Recombination joined TRBV2 with TRBJ1-5; TRBD1 might be the D gene, on 6 matching bases. Its CDR3 holds 15 amino acids, cysteine through phenylalanine. Of the read, only the CDR3 DNA is kept; its 45 bases are in frame from base 1. The germline V gene supplies CDR1 SNHLY and CDR2 FYNNEI. Trimming at the junction amounts to 6 bases on V and 3 bases on J, and the germline ends lie 15 bases apart.